The clone carrying this TCR beta chain was observed many times. After removal of 1 base from V and 5 bases from J, the junction contained 7 bases not matched to a gene. This CDR3 has 15 residues. Germline V gives CDR1 SGHTA, CDR2 FQGNSA. Building of the TCR beta libraries involved iRepertoire HTBI primers and Arm-PCR of CDR3 regions. TCRdb passed the multiplex PCR reads through MiXCR, listing each CDR3 protein once. The table lists hundreds of thousands of distinct CDR3 sequences, roughly 16% of them singletons, with 12% in the top ten. This sample was included in a study of regulatory T cells in long-lasting Graves disease. Study-wide context: Patients newly diagnosed with Graves' had been on antithyroid drugs for under 3 months.

Time point here: newly diagnosed GD, antithyroid drugs for less than 3 months. The TCR library used RNA extracted from PBMCs. The data were also submitted as part of a second study, on T cells in Graves' hyperthyroidism and ophthalmopathy.

The input for sequencing was peripheral blood mononuclear cells (PBMCs), taken at new diagnosis, from a patient treated with antithyroid drugs. This TCR was recovered from a man between 18 and 35 years old with Graves disease. The chain couples TRBV7-2 to TRBJ2-5; 7 nucleotides line up with TRBD2. CDR3 DNA: TGTGCCAGCAGCTTAGAAGGGAGGGAGCCTGAGACCCAGTACTTC. Translated: CASSLEGREPETQYF.